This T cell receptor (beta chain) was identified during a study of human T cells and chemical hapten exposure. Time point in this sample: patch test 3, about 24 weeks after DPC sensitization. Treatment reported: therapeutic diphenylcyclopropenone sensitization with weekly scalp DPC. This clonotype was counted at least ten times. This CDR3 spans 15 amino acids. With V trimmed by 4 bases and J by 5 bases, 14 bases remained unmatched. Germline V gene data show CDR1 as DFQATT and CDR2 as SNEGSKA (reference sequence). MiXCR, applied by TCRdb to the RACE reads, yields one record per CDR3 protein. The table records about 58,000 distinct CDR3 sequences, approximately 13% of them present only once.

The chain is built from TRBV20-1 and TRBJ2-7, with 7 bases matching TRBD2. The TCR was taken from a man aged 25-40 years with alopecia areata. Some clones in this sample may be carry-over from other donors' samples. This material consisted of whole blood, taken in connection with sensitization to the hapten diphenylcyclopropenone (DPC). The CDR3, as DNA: TGCAGTGCTACCCTGACGGGGGGTCCAACCCACGAGCAGTACTTC. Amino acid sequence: CSATLTGGPTHEQYF.